This entry lists 25 T cell receptor beta chains sequenced from one sample in a study of blood T cell repertoires in COVID-19. Sequencing used immunoSEQ multiplex PCR; TCRdb keeps in-frame clones, though not all of them. The data hold 61,000 or so clones, with 65% to 80% observed a single time. The sequenced material came from peripheral blood. The receptors stem from a woman aged 70 to 79 with acute or convalescent COVID-19.

This clone was seen a handful of times. This chain connects TRBV6-1 to TRBJ1-1; a possible D gene is TRBD1 (5 bases). Germline assignment: CDR1 MNHNS and CDR2 SASEGT. CDR3 size: 14 residues. V gave up 3 bases and J gave up 7 bases, with 15 bases separating them. The CDR3: CASSEWGSTGEAFF. The CDR3 nucleotides are TGTGCCAGCAGTGAGTGGGGTTCAACAGGTGAAGCTTTCTTT.

This sequence joins TRBV7-9 and TRBJ2-3, with TRBD2 identical over 16 bases. V shed 5 bases, J shed 5 bases, and the junction held 7 bases outside the gene matches. Germline V gene sequence: CDR1 SEHNR, CDR2 FQNEAQ (reference sequence). The CDR3 has 17 amino acids. This chain's CDR3 is CASSAGLAGGPGDTQYF. The CDR3 DNA is TGTGCCAGCAGCGCGGGACTAGCGGGGGGGCCGGGAGATACGCAGTATTTT.

The chain is built from TRBV18 and TRBJ1-2; 8 bases align to TRBD1. CDR3 size: 16 residues. Losses at the gene ends were 4 bases for V and 0 bases for J; bases not matched to a gene: 7. Looked up from germline, CDR1 is KGHSH and CDR2 is LQKENI. The CDR3 region has the DNA TGTGCCAGCTCACAATCCGGGACAGGAGCTAACTATGGCTACACCTTC. Protein sequence: CASSQSGTGANYGYTF.

V and J are TRBV7-9 and TRBJ2-4, with D perhaps TRBD1 (6 bases). The CDR3 length is 14 residues. V gave up 4 bases and J gave up 7 bases, with 14 bases separating them. Germline CDR1 is SEHNR and CDR2 is FQNEAQ (reference sequence). The CDR3 sequence: CASSSPNRENIQYF. Here the CDR3 DNA reads TGTGCCAGCAGCTCCCCGAACAGGGAGAACATTCAGTACTTC. Full variable domain (rest looked up from reference TRBV7-9 and TRBJ2-4): DTGVSQNPRHKITKRGQNVTFRCDPISEHNRLYWYRQTLGQGPEFLTYFQNEAQLEKSRLLSDRFSAERPKGSFSTLEIQRTEQGDSAMYLCASSSPNRENIQYFGAGTRLSVL.

The rearrangement uses TRBV7-9 and TRBJ2-7; TRBD2 might be the D (6 bases). Trimming cost V 5 bases and J 5 bases, with 19 bases left between them. Germline V gene data show CDR1 as SEHNR and CDR2 as FQNEAQ (reference sequence). The CDR3 runs to 15 residues. CDR3 residues: CASSRMTRGFDEQYF. CDR3 nucleotides: TGTGCCAGCAGCCGCATGACTAGAGGCTTTGACGAGCAGTACTTC.

This rearrangement joins TRBV28 to TRBJ2-3, with D possibly being TRBD2 (5 bases). The CDR3 has 13 residues. Trimming stripped 4 bases from V and 1 base from J, with 6 bases between. In germline, CDR1 is MDHEN, CDR2 SYDVKM. As DNA, the CDR3 is TGTGCCAGCAGTTCCGGGGGCACAGATACGCAGTATTTT. The encoded protein is CASSSGGTDTQYF.

Regarding this clone: Other DNA sequences within the sample encode an identical CDR3. J is TRBJ2-3 and V is TRBV5-1; D is perhaps TRBD1 (6 bases). The germline V gene encodes CDR1 SGHRS and CDR2 YFSETQ. There are 15 residues in the CDR3. V shed 0 bases and J shed 1 base, with 9 bases lying between them. The CDR3 region is CASSLGGGRTDTQYF. In nucleotides, the CDR3 is TGCGCCAGCAGCTTGGGTGGGGGCCGCACAGATACGCAGTATTTT.

The chain employs TRBV11-2 and TRBJ2-2; TRBD2 aligns across 16 bases. J was trimmed by 4 bases and V by 6 bases; bases with no gene match: 2. CDR3 size: 16 residues. Germline lookup yields CDR1 SGHAT and CDR2 FQNNGV. CDR3 bases: TGTGCCAGCAGGGGACTAGCGGGGGGGCCCACCGGGGAGCTGTTTTTT. This encodes CASRGLAGGPTGELFF.

V usage is TRBV2 and J usage is TRBJ1-5; D gene ambiguous. V gave up 7 bases and J gave up 3 bases, with 7 bases separating them. The germline gives CDR1 SNHLY, CDR2 FYNNEI. This CDR3 has 12 residues. CDR3 sequence (DNA): TGTGCCAGCAACAGACCCAATCAGCCCCAGCATTTT. Its protein product is CASNRPNQPQHF.

In its sample, this clone was seen a few times. The V and J genes are TRBV5-1 and TRBJ2-7; maybe TRBD2 (6 bases). Germline CDR1 SGHRS, CDR2 YFSETQ. V was trimmed by 0 bases and J by 2 bases, leaving 9 bases between them. CDR3 length: 14 amino acids. This CDR3 reads CASSLAGGTYEQYF. CDR3 in DNA: TGCGCCAGCAGCTTGGCGGGCGGGACCTACGAGCAGTACTTC.

The CDR3 DNA follows: TGTGCCAGCAGTTTTGGGGCGGCGGTGGAGTATTCACCCCTCCACTTT. This encodes CASSFGAAVEYSPLHF. The chain joins TRBV5-6 to TRBJ1-6, with D tentatively TRBD1 (5 bases). The CDR3 spans 16 residues. CDR1 and CDR2 (germline): SGHDT, YYEEEE. Trimming cost V 5 bases and J 8 bases, with 20 bases left between them.

The chain is built from TRBV18 and TRBJ2-1, with a tentative D call TRBD2 (6 bases). The CDR3 is 16 amino acids. Trimming took 1 base from V and 0 from J, leaving 10 bases between them. Germline CDR1 and CDR2: KGHSH and LQKENI. For the CDR3, the DNA is TGTGCCAGCTCACCACGCGGGGCGACCTCCTACAATGAGCAGTTCTTC. Translated: CASSPRGATSYNEQFF.

The chain combines TRBV3-1 (or the pseudogene TRBV3-2) with TRBJ2-4; D is perhaps TRBD2 (6 bases). Trimming took 9 bases from V and 6 from J, leaving 12 bases between them. This CDR3 comprises 12 residues. Per germline, CDR1 LGHDT and CDR2 YNNKEL (reference sequence). CDR3 in amino acids: CASSGRGNIQYF. The CDR3 DNA reads TGTGCCAGTAGCGGTAGGGGAAACATTCAGTACTTC.

The genes are TRBV6-1 and TRBJ1-3; D perhaps matches TRBD1 (5 bases). Trimming stripped 3 bases from V and 0 bases from J, with 9 bases between. This CDR3 has 15 amino acids. CDR1 and CDR2 (germline): MNHNS, SASEGT. The CDR3 protein is CASSDTGYSGNTIYF. In DNA, the CDR3 is TGTGCCAGCAGTGATACAGGTTACTCTGGAAACACCATATATTTT.

The chain uses TRBV29-1 and TRBJ2-7; no clear D. Germline lookup yields CDR1 SQVTM and CDR2 ANQGSEA. Trimming shortened V by 7 bases and J by 0 bases, and 16 bases separated the two germline ends. This CDR3 is 14 amino acids long. CDR3 sequence: CSAPVFESSYEQYF. The CDR3 nucleotides are TGCAGCGCCCCGGTATTTGAGAGCTCCTACGAGCAGTACTTC.

The V and J genes are TRBV7-9 and TRBJ1-5; D is unclear. Trimming took 5 bases from V and 4 from J, leaving 9 bases between them. The CDR3 sequence is 13 residues long. Germline assignment: CDR1 SEHNR and CDR2 FQNEAQ (reference sequence). The CDR3: CASSPVRNQPQHF. For the CDR3, the DNA is TGTGCCAGCAGCCCCGTCCGGAATCAGCCCCAGCATTTT.

The chain combines TRBV7-2 with TRBJ2-3; D ambiguous. CDR1 and CDR2 from the germline V gene are SGHTA and FQGNSA. Trimming took off 5 bases at V and 2 bases at J, with 8 bases between the two ends. The CDR3 has 13 residues. CDR3 bases: TGTGCCAGCAGCGGCCCCAACACAGATACGCAGTATTTT. Encoded protein: CASSGPNTDTQYF.

The chain uses TRBV19 and TRBJ2-7; tentative D call: TRBD1 (6 bases). The V end was cut by 2 bases, the J end by 3 bases, with 14 bases between. CDR3 length: 15 residues. Germline CDR1 reads LNHDA; CDR2 reads SQIVND (reference sequence). The CDR3 DNA reads as TGTGCCAGTAGTATAAAGGCAGGGGTGGGCTACGAGCAGTACTTC. Its translation is CASSIKAGVGYEQYF.

This chain links TRBV11-2 with TRBJ1-2; unclear D gene. With 1 base removed from V and 8 bases from J, the gap between germline ends came to 17 bases. Per germline, CDR1 SGHAT and CDR2 FQNNGV. The CDR3 has 15 residues. The CDR3, as DNA: TGTGCCAGCAGCTTAGGAGGATCCGTCTCCGGCGGCTACACCTTC. Its translation is CASSLGGSVSGGYTF.

The chain recombines TRBV30 with TRBJ2-3, with a tentative D call TRBD1 (6 bases). V was shortened by 0 bases and J by 4 bases, with 14 bases between the two germline ends. Germline V lookup: CDR1 GTSNPN, CDR2 SVGIG (reference sequence). The CDR3 consists of 15 residues. CDR3 coding DNA: TGTGCCTGGAGTGTACTTCAGGGGCGATCAGATACGCAGTATTTT. Translated, it gives CAWSVLQGRSDTQYF.

This clone was counted only a few times. The chain has TRBV4-2 and TRBJ1-1; perhaps TRBD1 as D (6 bases). V gave up 4 bases and J gave up 1 base, with 13 bases separating them. There are 15 residues in the CDR3. Germline values: CDR1 LGHNA, CDR2 YNFKEQ. The CDR3 protein is CASSRAQGTNTEAFF. In nucleotides, the CDR3 is TGTGCCAGCAGCCGAGCACAGGGAACGAACACTGAAGCTTTCTTT.

This clone came up a few times. CDR3 DNA: TGTGCCAGCAGGAACAACCTGGTCAAAGCTTTCTTT. Translating it yields CASRNNLVKAFF. The rearrangement links TRBV2 to TRBJ1-1; D is uncertain. The length of the CDR3 is 12 residues. CDR1 and CDR2 from the germline V gene are SNHLY and FYNNEI. The germline V and J ends were trimmed by 6 bases and 9 bases, with 14 bases remaining between them.

This rearrangement joins TRBV19 to TRBJ1-6; 7 bases align to TRBD1. J was trimmed by 7 bases and V by 7 bases; bases with no gene match: 10. The V gene's germline CDR1 is LNHDA and CDR2 SQIVND (reference sequence). The CDR3 totals 15 residues. Written as DNA, the CDR3 is TGTGCCAGTACCCCACTTGGGACAGCAAATTCACCCCTCCACTTT. It encodes CASTPLGTANSPLHF.

This clone has a single count. The CDR3 region is CASSPGSGGDIQYF. The CDR3 bases are TGTGCCAGCAGCCCGGGGTCCGGGGGTGACATTCAGTACTTC. This chain uses TRBV7-9 with TRBJ2-4; a weak D match, TRBD2 (6 bases). The V and J ends lost 5 bases and 8 bases respectively, with 16 bases between them. The germline CDR1 and CDR2 sequences are SEHNR and FQNEAQ (reference sequence). The CDR3 consists of 14 residues.

V is TRBV11-2 and J is TRBJ2-3; 11 nucleotides line up with TRBD2. The CDR3 covers 15 residues. V lost 2 bases, J lost 6 bases, and 4 bases stayed unmatched. The germline V gene encodes CDR1 SGHAT and CDR2 FQNNGV. DNA for the CDR3: TGTGCCAGCAGCTTATGGTCTAGCGGGGGGGATACGCAGTATTTT. Translating it yields CASSLWSSGGDTQYF.